This T cell receptor (beta chain) was recovered during a study of blood T cells in healthy people across ages (dated by TCRdb to about 2015). With regard to the full study: Template switching captured roughly one uniquely barcoded TCR beta cDNA molecule per two T cells in model experiments. To avoid experimental bias, donors of different ages were spread randomly across the sequencing lanes. The study measured age-related changes in TCR beta repertoire diversity using deep sequencing normalized with unique cDNA molecular identifiers. Donors were grouped into four age groups: young (average about 15 years), middle-aged (roughly 37), aged (around 60) and long-lived (roughly 80). Using the same blood draw, the study looked at two additional independent replicas of 1 million unique cDNA reads for two donors, one aged 18 to 29 and the other aged 80 or older.

The germline V gene yields MNHNS for CDR1 and SASEGT for CDR2. The CDR3 holds 14 amino acids from the cysteine to the phenylalanine. Solely the CDR3 DNA is kept, with 42 bases framed from the first base. Paper-wide results and their limitations: As age increased, observed TCR beta diversity per million T cells dropped in a roughly linear way, and a significant reduction was already evident by age 40. Because donor CMV infection status was unknown, age-related changes in expanded clonotypes were potentially confounded. A strong correlation was found between observed TCR beta diversity and the percentage of naive T cells measured by flow cytometry. Compared with the aged group, the long-lived group had more naive CD4+ T cells, fewer expanded clones and increased TCR diversity, a pattern suggesting age selection. Estimates of total diversity based on one million sequenced T cells were considered lower bounds and underestimates. Since profiling was done on bulk unsorted PBMCs, naive and antigen-experienced compartments could not be conclusively compared.

The method behind the library was 5' RACE. Reads for this sample came from an Illumina HiSeq 2500. The second PCR ran for about 6 to 12 cycles and used a J-beta primer mix along with a sample-barcoded 5' primer. A unique molecular identifier was introduced onto each TCR beta cDNA molecule by a template-switch 5' adaptor carrying 12 random nucleotides. At least 3 million CDR3-containing paired-end reads were obtained from each sample. All of the RNA was converted into first-strand cDNA using the Mint cDNA synthesis kit, with a TRBC-specific oligonucleotide serving as the primer. All cDNA was treated with uracil-DNA glycosylase and then went through a first 18-cycle PCR with the universal primers M1SS and BC2_uni_R. In the authors' own workflow: Each sample was normalized by randomly selecting 1 million high-quality reads, each carrying a distinct molecular identifier. Reads with shared molecular identifiers were discarded instead of being binned into consensus sequences. MiTCR, set to a Q25 quality threshold and the strictest error-elimination algorithm, was used for CDR3 identification, clonotype clustering and error correction. A nonparametric unseen species model using Euler transformation provided a lower-bound estimate of total TCR beta diversity. Using fastp trimming at Q25 and MiXCR clonotype assembly, TCRdb reanalyzed the public sequencing data and kept in-frame beta chains. Rows are unified per CDR3 protein, each entry keeping the most common DNA and genes. TCRdb's processing, not the study's, gives the V and J calls here. The table for this sample lists about 640,000 distinct CDR3 sequences; around three fifths of them were counted only once. Over 30% of the sample rests with the top ten.

Notes on this clonotype: Its specific antigen is unknown. Per-base quality was not reported, and no clone a single base away is much larger than it.

Systemically healthy Caucasian individuals from Russia, around 38 in total and aged about 6 to 95 years, were included as donors. Approximately 9.3 milliliters of peripheral blood were collected from each donor into EDTA-treated Vacutainer tubes. PBMCs were isolated by Ficoll-Paque density-gradient centrifugation, with at least 7 million obtained per sample. Total RNA, at least 6 micrograms per sample, was extracted from PBMCs with Trizol reagent. For every donor, an aliquot of PBMCs went through flow cytometry to measure the percentages of naive CD45RAhigh/CD27high T cells. The TCR originated in a man between 60 and 75 years old in good health. Sequenced input: blood. Recombination joined TRBV6-1 with TRBJ2-7; the D gene is perhaps TRBD1 or TRBD2, each of them matching over 6 bases. The J call is in doubt because the DNA end fits TRBJ2-5 better. Here is the DNA: TGTGCCAGCACCAATCGGGGGCGAAGAGAGACCCAGTACTTC. Its protein reads: CASTNRGRRETQYF.